One sample yielded the 5 T cell receptor beta chains listed below, sequenced in a study of T cells in women clearing cervical HPV infection. Assay: immunoSEQ multiplex PCR; the TCRdb copy retains only in-frame clones and omits some. Recorded here are roughly 30,000 clones; the top ten clones represent 8.4%. Sequencing was performed on blood buffy coat. The receptors come from a woman between 18 and 70 years old with a cervical HPV16 infection that either progressed to CIN3+ or cleared (not recorded which).

A note on this clone: The read finishes 3 residues shy of the CDR3 end, and the germline J gene is used to complete it. The chain uses TRBV5-1 and TRBJ2-2; D is undetermined. This CDR3 has 15 amino acids. V lost 5 bases and J 2 bases, leaving 13 bases between the germline ends. Germline V lookup: CDR1 SGHRS, CDR2 YFSETQ. The CDR3 is CASRSAQINTGELFF. CDR3 bases read: TGCGCCAGCAGGTCAGCGCAGATTAACACCGGGGAG.

Comments on this clone: Coverage ceases 3 residues before the CDR3 finishes, and the germline J gene fills in the end. V is TRBV2 and J is TRBJ1-6; maybe TRBD1 (5 bases). The CDR3 totals 16 residues. V was shortened by 0 bases and J by 8 bases, with 14 bases between the two germline ends. The germline V gene has CDR1 SNHLY and CDR2 FYNNEI. The CDR3 reads CASSEARGGVDSPLHF. The CDR3 DNA, read in part, is TGTGCCAGCAGTGAAGCGCGGGGGGGGGTTGATTCACCC.

As for this clone: The sequenced fragment ends 3 residues before the CDR3 boundary, so the rest is inferred from the germline J gene. The chain combines TRBV19 with TRBJ1-1; 8 bases line up with TRBD1. Germline V gene sequence: CDR1 LNHDA, CDR2 SQIVND (reference sequence). The CDR3 totals 14 residues. The trim removed 5 bases at V and 5 bases at J, leaving 7 bases unmatched. CDR3 DNA, as far as it was read: TGTGCCAGTAGTGCCGACAGGGGAAGGACTGAA. As protein: CASSADRGRTE. The full CDR3 reads CASSADRGRTEAFF.

In regard to this clone: The read comes to an end 3 residues before the CDR3 does, leaving the germline J gene to fill in the end. The chain employs TRBV20-1 and TRBJ2-5; 7 positions match TRBD2. This CDR3 spans 18 amino acids. Looked up from germline, CDR1 is DFQATT and CDR2 is SNEGSKA (reference sequence). Trimming at V came to 3 bases and at J to 1 base, leaving 17 bases not matched to a gene. CDR3 DNA, as far as it was read: TGCAGTGCTAGCAACCCGCGACTAGCCACAATTCTCCAAGAGACC. Translation gives CSASNPRLATILQET. The whole CDR3 sequence is CSASNPRLATILQETQYF.

With regard to this clone: The CDR3 goes on 3 residues after the read ends, and that part is filled in from the germline J gene. This sequence joins TRBV29-1 and TRBJ2-7, with TRBD2 matching 14 bases. Trimming took 3 bases from V and 4 from J; bases not matched to a gene: 5. This CDR3 spans 15 amino acids. The germline CDR1 and CDR2 sequences are SQVTM and ANQGSEA. The CDR3 loop reads CSVEGLAGDLYEQYF. CDR3 DNA, as far as it was read: TGCAGCGTTGAGGGACTAGCGGGAGACTTATACGAG.